What follows are 24 T cell receptor beta chains derived from one specimen sequenced in a study of T cell responses to AZD1222 COVID-19 vaccine. The assay was immunoSEQ multiplex PCR, and TCRdb's table has in-frame clones only and misses some. The sample contains tens of thousands of clones, roughly 88% of which appear only once. This material consisted of peripheral blood, taken on day 0 of AZD1222 vaccination. All receptors come from an adult in good health.

CDR3 in DNA: TGCGCCAGCAGCCAAGAGGAGGGTTTAGCCAAAAACATTCAGTACTTC. This gives the protein CASSQEEGLAKNIQYF. The rearrangement links TRBV4-3 to TRBJ2-4; D is possibly TRBD2 (6 bases). V gave up 0 bases and J gave up 0 bases, with 9 bases separating them. The CDR3 length is 16 residues. Per germline, CDR1 LGHNA and CDR2 YSLEER.

The chain couples TRBV18 to TRBJ1-6, with D perhaps TRBD1 (5 bases). Germline V gene lookup returns CDR1 KGHSH and CDR2 LQKENI. The CDR3 length is 15 residues. V dropped 5 bases and J dropped 6 bases, with 14 bases sitting between them. Here the CDR3 DNA reads TGTGCCAGCTCAACGGCGGGACTCCGTAATTCACCCCTCCACTTT. Protein sequence: CASSTAGLRNSPLHF.

This chain connects TRBV11-3 to TRBJ2-3; a possible D gene is TRBD2 (6 bases). The CDR3 contains 16 residues. Germline values: CDR1 SGHNT, CDR2 YENEEA. V was pared by 7 bases and J by 1 base, with 18 bases between. CDR3 DNA: TGTGCCAGCACCGTGGACTACCCCTGGGGCACAGATACGCAGTATTTT. It is translated as CASTVDYPWGTDTQYF.

The chain employs TRBV29-1 and TRBJ2-1; possible D gene TRBD2, 6 bases. V gave up 3 bases and J gave up 8 bases, with 11 bases separating them. Germline V gene data show CDR1 as SQVTM and CDR2 as ANQGSEA. There are 12 residues in the CDR3. The CDR3 DNA follows: TGCAGCGTTGACTTGGGGACTTATGAGCAGTTCTTC. Protein: CSVDLGTYEQFF.

The J gene is TRBJ2-7, the V gene TRBV5-1, with unresolved D. The CDR3 runs 14 residues. From germline, CDR1 is SGHRS and CDR2 YFSETQ. Trimming cost V 0 bases and J 7 bases, with 14 bases left between them. In nucleotides, the CDR3 is TGCGCCAGCAGCTTGGGGCCGGAATCGAGGGAGCAGTACTTC. This gives the protein CASSLGPESREQYF.

This chain connects TRBV4-1 to TRBJ1-1; D gene uncertain. V was pared by 0 bases and J by 4 bases, with 9 bases between. Germline lookup yields CDR1 MGHRA and CDR2 YSYEKL. The CDR3 sequence is 14 residues long. CDR3: CASSQEPKGTEAFF. In nucleotides, the CDR3 is TGCGCCAGCAGCCAAGAGCCTAAGGGCACTGAAGCTTTCTTT.

The CDR3 nucleotides are TGTGCCAGCATACAGGGATCTACGGGGGCCAACGTCCTGACTTTC. It specifies CASIQGSTGANVLTF. The chain recombines TRBV28 with TRBJ2-6, with D perhaps matching TRBD1 (6 bases). V was pared by 7 bases and J by 4 bases, with 14 bases between. Germline CDR1 reads MDHEN; CDR2 reads SYDVKM. There are 15 residues in the CDR3.

The genes are TRBV28 and TRBJ2-1, with D possibly being TRBD2 (6 bases). V was clipped by 5 bases and J by 0 bases, with 17 bases between them. The CDR3 spans 17 residues. Per the germline V gene, CDR1 is MDHEN and CDR2 is SYDVKM. CDR3 amino acids: CASSRRLDLSSYNEQFF. CDR3 nucleotides: TGTGCCAGCAGTCGGCGACTAGACCTTAGCTCCTACAATGAGCAGTTCTTC. Combining the CDR3 with reference TRBV28 and TRBJ2-1 gives the whole variable domain DVKVTQSSRYLVKRTGEKVFLECVQDMDHENMFWYRQDPGLGLRLIYFSYDVKMKEKGDIPEGYSVSREKKERFSLILESASTNQTSMYLCASSRRLDLSSYNEQFFGPGTRLTVL.

This chain connects TRBV5-5 to TRBJ1-5; possibly TRBD1 for D (6 bases). Germline-derived CDR1 and CDR2 are SGHKS and YYEKEE (reference sequence). The CDR3 has 15 residues. V shed 4 bases and J shed 0 bases, with 11 bases lying between them. Here the CDR3 DNA reads TGTGCCAGCAGCACGGGACAAACTAGCAATCAGCCCCAGCATTTT. Its translation is CASSTGQTSNQPQHF.

The V gene is TRBV14, the J gene TRBJ2-2; D unclear. Trimming took 3 bases from V and 2 from J, leaving 4 bases between them. This CDR3 is 13 amino acids long. Germline-derived CDR1 and CDR2 are SGHDN and FVKESK. This CDR3 is CASSHGNTGELFF. The CDR3 region has the DNA TGTGCCAGCAGCCATGGTAACACCGGGGAGCTGTTTTTT.

This clone was recorded once. V gene TRBV5-1 combines with J gene TRBJ1-2, with a weak D call TRBD1 (5 bases). This CDR3 is 13 amino acids long. Trimming took 6 bases from V and 8 from J, leaving 17 bases between them. Germline values: CDR1 SGHRS, CDR2 YFSETQ. For the CDR3, the DNA is TGCGCCAGCACCACAGGTCTGGGGGACGGCTACACCTTC. It encodes CASTTGLGDGYTF.

This sequence joins TRBV6-2 or TRBV6-3 and TRBJ1-3; 8 nucleotides line up with TRBD1. V shed 6 bases and J 4 bases; nucleotides not matched to a gene: 11. Germline CDR1 and CDR2: MNHEY and SVGEGT. This CDR3 is built from 16 residues. The CDR3 sequence: CASSPSTGGDGNTIYF. Here the CDR3 DNA reads TGTGCCAGCAGCCCTTCCACAGGGGGGGACGGAAACACCATATATTTT.

J is TRBJ2-1 and V is TRBV5-1; D may be TRBD1 (6 bases). V was trimmed by 1 base and J by 10 bases, leaving 15 bases between them. Germline V gene sequence: CDR1 SGHRS, CDR2 YFSETQ. CDR3 size: 14 residues. DNA for the CDR3: TGCGCCAGCAGCTTGCGAAGGGGAACAGGGGAGCAGTTCTTC. It encodes CASSLRRGTGEQFF.

The V call is TRBV28, the J call TRBJ2-7; D remains ambiguous. Trimming cost V 4 bases and J 1 base, with 8 bases left between them. Germline values: CDR1 MDHEN, CDR2 SYDVKM. This CDR3 comprises 13 residues. CDR3 in DNA: TGTGCCAGCAGTTCTGCCTCTTCCTACGAGCAGTACTTC. Its translation: CASSSASSYEQYF.

In its sample, this clone was seen a few times. The rearrangement uses TRBV24-1 and TRBJ1-2; D remains unclear. The germline V gene encodes CDR1 KGHDR and CDR2 SFDVKD. The CDR3 sequence is 11 residues long. The V end lost 5 bases, the J end lost 5 bases, and 5 bases lay between the germline ends. CDR3 DNA: TGTGCCACCAGTGCCATTTATGGCTACACCTTC. The encoded protein is CATSAIYGYTF.

This sequence joins TRBV9 and TRBJ2-3; TRBD2 might be the D (6 bases). This CDR3 comprises 16 residues. CDR1 is SGDLS and CDR2 is YYNGEE in the germline V gene. Trimming cost V 2 bases and J 0 bases, with 13 bases left between them. The CDR3 sequence is CASSVASSGSTDTQYF. CDR3 bases: TGTGCCAGCAGCGTGGCGAGTAGCGGCAGCACAGATACGCAGTATTTT.

This rearrangement joins TRBV3-1 (or the pseudogene TRBV3-2) to TRBJ2-4; the D gene is possibly TRBD1 (5 bases). The CDR3 covers 16 residues. V was trimmed by 11 bases and J by 5 bases, leaving 25 bases between them. The germline CDR1 and CDR2 sequences are LGHDT and YNNKEL (reference sequence). CDR3 sequence: CAGFRRVNKVQNIQYF. In DNA form, the CDR3 reads TGTGCCGGCTTCCGCAGGGTAAATAAGGTTCAAAACATTCAGTACTTC.

This chain connects TRBV9 to TRBJ2-1; D is uncertain. In germline, CDR1 is SGDLS, CDR2 YYNGEE. V was shortened by 4 bases and J by 9 bases, with 11 bases between the two germline ends. The CDR3 extends over 12 amino acids. CDR3 nucleotides: TGTGCCAGCAGCCCGAGGTTTTCTGAGCAGTTCTTC. Translated: CASSPRFSEQFF.

The chain couples TRBV7-2 to TRBJ2-7, with 9 bases identical to TRBD1. Trimming took 3 bases from V and 2 from J; bases not matched to a gene: 2. Looked up from germline, CDR1 is SGHTA and CDR2 is FQGNSA. CDR3 length: 14 residues. The CDR3 nucleotides read TGTGCCAGCAGCTTTAGACAGGGGGCCTACGAGCAGTACTTC. Its protein is CASSFRQGAYEQYF. The full variable domain, with the rest looked up from reference TRBV7-2 and TRBJ2-7, is GAGVSQSPSNKVTEKGKDVELRCDPISGHTALYWYRQSLGQGLEFLIYFQGNSAPDKSGLPSDRFSAERTGGSVSTLTIQRTQQEDSAVYLCASSFRQGAYEQYFGPGTRLTVT.

The V and J genes are TRBV11-2 and TRBJ2-7, with 7 positions matching TRBD1. This CDR3 spans 14 amino acids. V gave up 1 base and J gave up 6 bases; unmatched junction bases: 6. Germline V gives CDR1 SGHAT, CDR2 FQNNGV. CDR3 sequence reads: CASSLVGRGSEQYF. CDR3 DNA: TGTGCCAGCAGCTTAGTAGGCAGGGGGAGCGAGCAGTACTTC.

This clone was found once. The gene calls are TRBV13 and TRBJ1-1; D remains ambiguous. The CDR3 extends over 11 amino acids. V shed 3 bases and J shed 7 bases, with 6 bases lying between them. The germline gives CDR1 PRHDT, CDR2 FYEKMQ (reference sequence). The CDR3 nucleotides are TGTGCCAGCAGCTTGAGGCATGAAGCTTTCTTT. Its protein is CASSLRHEAFF.

This clone appeared once. The rearrangement uses TRBV9 and TRBJ2-7, with 8 bases matching TRBD2. Germline values: CDR1 SGDLS, CDR2 YYNGEE. This CDR3 contains 14 residues. With V trimmed by 0 bases and J by 3 bases, 2 bases remained unmatched. Here the CDR3 DNA reads TGTGCCAGCAGCGTAGTAGGGACTAGCTACGAGCAGTACTTC. Translating gives CASSVVGTSYEQYF.

The CDR3 is CASSLWRGSSYNEQFF. The CDR3 coding sequence is TGTGCCAGCAGCTTATGGCGGGGGAGCTCCTACAATGAGCAGTTCTTC. V usage is TRBV11-2 and J usage is TRBJ2-1; 7 bases match TRBD2. V trimming: 2 bases; J trimming: 0 bases; junction bases outside the gene matches: 4. CDR3 length: 16 residues. Germline V gene data show CDR1 as SGHAT and CDR2 as FQNNGV.

The CDR3 spells CASSPTWNTDTQYF. The DNA for the CDR3 is TGTGCCAGCAGCCCTACGTGGAACACAGATACGCAGTATTTT. This sequence joins TRBV7-7 and TRBJ2-3; no reliable D call. Looked up from germline, CDR1 is SSHAT and CDR2 is FNYEAQ (reference sequence). The CDR3 is made up of 14 amino acids. Trimming removed 5 bases at V and 2 bases at J, with 11 bases between.